This T cell receptor (beta chain) originates from a study of a mutant IDH1 vaccine in newly diagnosed glioma (dated by TCRdb to the early 2020s). Describing the broader study: Vaccination started 4-6 weeks after radiotherapy alone, or was given together with temozolomide cycles in the groups whose treatment included chemotherapy. The approximately 32 treated patients were around 60% male and around 40% female, with a mean age of 40.4 years. Prior to enrollment, standard therapy consisting of radiotherapy alone, temozolomide alone, or radiochemotherapy with temozolomide had been administered to patients, with the combination being received by most patients. Visit V12 was the week-35 safety follow-up and visit V13 was the week-47 end of study. Peripheral blood was drawn at six visits: V03 (baseline), V05, V07, V10, V12 and V13. Longitudinal TCRB deep sequencing was done for 25 to 30 treated patients, wherever samples were available for exploratory analyses.

This clone was counted only a few times. Its cognate antigen has yet to be identified. No base-level quality is on record; no much larger clone is a single base apart. The time point label, as the study defines it: week 47, end of study. A 20-mer mutant IDH1 peptide at 300 micrograms in Montanide made up each vaccine dose, which was injected subcutaneously together with topical imiquimod. Patients were given eight vaccinations, in weeks 1, 3, 5, 7, 11, 15, 19 and 23, which matched visits V03 through V10. All donors had newly diagnosed IDH1-mutant astrocytomas of WHO grade 3 or 4 that showed loss of nuclear ATRX. The samples were drawn from NOA16, a multicentre, single-arm, open-label phase I trial in Germany that tested a mutant IDH1 peptide vaccine in humans for the first time. Genomic DNA for TCRB sequencing was extracted from EDTA blood using the DNeasy Blood and Tissue Kit. Here is what the overall study found, with its caveats: PBMC samples for TCRB deep sequencing were selected based on availability. The authors stated that sample limitations prevented analyses of patient blood samples from being reproduced. Pseudoprogression seemed to be unrelated to changes in the top peripheral T cell clonotypes found by TCRB sequencing. Across multiple MHC alleles, vaccine-induced immune responses were seen in around 93% of patients.

Counted from cysteine to phenylalanine, this CDR3 has 13 amino acids. The kept DNA is CDR3 alone, 39 bases in frame from the first base. The germline V gene sets CDR1 to SGHRS and CDR2 to YFSETQ. Trimming at the junction amounts to 4 bases on V and 4 bases on J, and the germline ends lie 11 bases apart. The protocol used for the library was the immunoSEQ multiplex PCR assay. The hsTCRB Kit was used according to the manufacturer's protocol to amplify rearranged TCR beta chain sequences. Sequencing of TCRB libraries was carried out on an Illumina MiSeq. The authors' analysis ran thus. The kit vendor's proprietary platform handled demultiplexing, trimming and gene mapping. The table comes from immuneACCESS by way of TCRdb, which keeps in-frame sequences with V and J called. Part of the clones is missing from these tables; in studies checked, under half for an unresolved V gene and the rest for unknown reasons. V and J calls and clone size are copied from that table; D and trimming were computed from the DNA. The sample yields roughly 50,000 clones; approximately 80% were counted once. More than 4% of the sample is in the top ten clones.

The sequence came from a woman in her thirties or forties with glioma. Some clones in this sample may be carry-over from other donors' samples. This sample comprised PBMCs, obtained from a glioma patient whose treatment included an IDH1 peptide vaccine. This receptor chain uses TRBV5-1 and TRBJ1-1, and TRBD1 may be the D gene, going by 6 matching bases. This receptor has the CDR3 CASSSLQGTEAFF. The DNA is as follows: TGCGCCAGCAGCAGCCTACAGGGCACTGAAGCTTTCTTT.